This T cell receptor (beta chain) is from a study of spatial heterogeneity in lung cancer. This clonotype has a count of ten or more. CDR3 length: 15 amino acids. The germline V and J ends were trimmed by 4 bases and 2 bases, with 15 bases remaining between them. Germline V lookup: CDR1 SGHRS, CDR2 YFSETQ. Via MiXCR, TCRdb re-called the 5' RACE reads, giving one row per CDR3 protein. The sample consists of about 7,900 distinct CDR3 sequences, approximately 4.5% of them appearing once. Indicated time point: sample taken at primary tumor resection. The cohort: approximately 66 early-stage, untreated non-small cell lung cancer patients. Frozen PBMC, nontumor lung or tumor provided whole RNA, which was sequenced unsorted.

The specimen comprised PBMCs, sampled at surgery. V gene TRBV5-1 combines with J gene TRBJ1-2; no definite D call. The clonotype comes from a male donor with early-stage non-small cell lung cancer. In DNA form, the CDR3 reads TGCGCCAGCAGCACTACTCAGACCGCAAACTATGGCTACACCTTC. It yields the protein CASSTTQTANYGYTF.